The clone carrying this TCR beta chain was picked up one time. These data are taken from a study of shared clonotypes between healthy human individuals. Per germline, CDR1 SGHDN and CDR2 FVKESK. The V end lost 2 bases, the J end lost 6 bases, and 8 bases lay between the germline ends. The CDR3 is 13 amino acids. TCRdb's copy holds only in-frame clones and misses some; the assay was immunoSEQ multiplex PCR. The sample gives about 2.3 million clones, roughly 93% of which show up once; 0.39% is in the top ten. The chain carries TRBV14 and TRBJ2-1; no clear D. Material for sequencing was naive CD4+ T cells from PBMCs. The subset denotes: CD45RA+ positively selected. The TCR sequence derives from a man aged 18 to 30 in good health. Some clones in this sample may be carry-over from other donors' samples. CDR3 amino acids: CASSQNPVNEQFF. The DNA for the CDR3 is TGTGCCAGCAGCCAAAACCCCGTCAATGAGCAGTTCTTC.